A single sample gave rise to the 2 T cell receptor beta chains below, sequenced in a study of T cells after yellow fever vaccination (dated by TCRdb to the late 2010s). The treatment or condition label on this specimen signifies: live attenuated yellow fever vaccine strain. Library preparation was by 5' RACE. The reads were generated on an Illumina HiSeq 2500. Clones were called with MiXCR by TCRdb after fastp trimmed the public reads at Q25, and only in-frame beta chains were retained. Entries are consolidated by CDR3 protein sequence, retaining the most common genes and DNA. This sample gives 500,000 to 700,000 distinct CDR3 sequences in total; about 19% of them show up just once. The ten largest clones capture roughly an eighth of the sample. Here the sequenced sample was PBMCs, taken 15 days after the yellow fever booster vaccination. The receptors shown here come from a man aged 25 to 45 who received the YFV17D yellow fever vaccine.

The V gene is TRBV12-3 or TRBV12-4, the J gene TRBJ1-1; TRBD1 might be the D (6 bases). The CDR3 has 17 amino acids. Trimming removed 3 bases at V and 0 bases at J, with 17 bases between. The CDR3 protein is CASSFQTGYDMNTEAFF. The CDR3, as DNA: TGTGCCAGCAGTTTCCAGACAGGATACGACATGAACACTGAAGCTTTCTTT.

This clonotype was observed a handful of times. The chain links TRBV12-3 or TRBV12-4 to TRBJ2-7, with D possibly TRBD2 on 6 matching bases. The ends were cut back, 5 bases at V and 2 bases at J, with 16 bases in the middle. This CDR3 contains 15 residues. The CDR3 loop reads CASSNRDSSPYEQYF. DNA for the CDR3: TGTGCCAGCAGTAACCGGGACTCCAGTCCCTACGAGCAGTACTTC.